The rows below give T cell receptor beta chains drawn from one sample of a study of Ad26.COV2.S vaccination and SARS-CoV-2 variants. Assay: immunoSEQ multiplex PCR; the TCRdb copy retains only in-frame clones and omits some. The sample shows 350,000 to 450,000 clones, approximately 84% of them seen only once. Sequenced material: peripheral blood, taken in a trial of Ad26.COV2.S vaccine versus placebo. The origin of the receptors is a person between 18 and 60 years old who received the Ad26.COV2.S COVID-19 vaccine or a placebo. CDR3s leave out the opening cysteine and the closing phenylalanine or tryptophan. The order of the fields is V gene, J gene, CDR3 protein.

>TRBV7-2|TRBJ1-1
ASSLFSGLGSTEAF
>TRBV10-3|TRBJ1-1
AISESTGGMNTEAF
>TRBV1|TRBJ1-6
TSSQSEETSSYNSPLH
>TRBV9|TRBJ2-7
ASSAVGYEQY
>TRBV19|TRBJ1-4
ASKPTGYEEKLF
>TRBV7-9|TRBJ1-2
ASSPPVLYGYT
>TRBV5-4|TRBJ2-1
ASIQRPANEQF
>TRBV30|TRBJ2-2
AWGDKGGELF
>TRBV24-1|TRBJ2-5
ATSDFSTGQETQY
>TRBV6-6|TRBJ2-1
ASSYHPRRCEQF
>TRBV28|TRBJ2-2
ASSLAGGVPGELF
>TRBV11-2|TRBJ2-3
ASSPGTSADTQY
>TRBV19|TRBJ2-7
ASSIELAPQPYEQY
>TRBV2|TRBJ1-5
ASGGDQPQH
>TRBV6-1|TRBJ2-7
ASSEAWVRQYEQY
>TRBV6-2/TRBV6-3|TRBJ1-2
ASSLLHVTGYGYT
>TRBV5-6|TRBJ2-2
ASSPERGPTGELF
>TRBV27|TRBJ1-1
ASRQGGSNTEAF
>TRBV4-3|TRBJ1-5
ASSQDEEQPQH
>TRBV9|TRBJ1-3
ASSADRGTGNTIY
>TRBV11-3|TRBJ1-1
ASSPAGGEAF
>TRBV18|TRBJ2-5
ASSPPPRGGETQY